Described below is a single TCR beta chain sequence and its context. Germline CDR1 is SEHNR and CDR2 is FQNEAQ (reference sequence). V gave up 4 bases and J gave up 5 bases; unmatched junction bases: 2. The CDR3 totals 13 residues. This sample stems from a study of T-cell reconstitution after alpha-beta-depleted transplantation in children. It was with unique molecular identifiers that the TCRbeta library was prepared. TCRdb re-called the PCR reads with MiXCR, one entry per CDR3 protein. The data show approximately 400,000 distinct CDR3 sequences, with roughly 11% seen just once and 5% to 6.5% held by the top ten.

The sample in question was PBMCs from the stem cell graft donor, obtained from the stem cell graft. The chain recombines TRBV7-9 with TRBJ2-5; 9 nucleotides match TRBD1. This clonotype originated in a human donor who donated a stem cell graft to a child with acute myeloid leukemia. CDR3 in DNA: TGTGCCAGCAGCTGGGACAGGGATGAGACCCAGTACTTC. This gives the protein CASSWDRDETQYF.